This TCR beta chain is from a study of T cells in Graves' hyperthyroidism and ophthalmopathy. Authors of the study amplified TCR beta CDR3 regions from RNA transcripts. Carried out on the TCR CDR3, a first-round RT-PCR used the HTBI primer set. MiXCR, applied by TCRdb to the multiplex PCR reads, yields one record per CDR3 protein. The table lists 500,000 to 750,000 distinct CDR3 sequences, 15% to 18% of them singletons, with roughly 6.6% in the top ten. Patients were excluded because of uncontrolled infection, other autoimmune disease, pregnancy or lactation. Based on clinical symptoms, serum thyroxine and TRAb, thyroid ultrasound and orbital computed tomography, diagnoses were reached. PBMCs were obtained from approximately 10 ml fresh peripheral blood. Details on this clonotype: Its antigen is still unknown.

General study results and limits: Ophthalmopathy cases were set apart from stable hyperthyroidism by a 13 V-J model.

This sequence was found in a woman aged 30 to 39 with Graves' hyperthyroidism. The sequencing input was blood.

The CDR3 loop reads CASSLELTMNTEAFF. The CDR3 DNA sequence: TGCGCCAGCAGCTTGGAGCTGACGATGAACACTGAAGCTTTCTTT. The V call is TRBV5-1, the J call TRBJ1-1, with D uncertain. The CDR3 runs 15 residues. Germline V gene lookup returns CDR1 SGHRS and CDR2 YFSETQ. Trimming cost V 0 bases and J 0 bases, with 9 bases left between them.